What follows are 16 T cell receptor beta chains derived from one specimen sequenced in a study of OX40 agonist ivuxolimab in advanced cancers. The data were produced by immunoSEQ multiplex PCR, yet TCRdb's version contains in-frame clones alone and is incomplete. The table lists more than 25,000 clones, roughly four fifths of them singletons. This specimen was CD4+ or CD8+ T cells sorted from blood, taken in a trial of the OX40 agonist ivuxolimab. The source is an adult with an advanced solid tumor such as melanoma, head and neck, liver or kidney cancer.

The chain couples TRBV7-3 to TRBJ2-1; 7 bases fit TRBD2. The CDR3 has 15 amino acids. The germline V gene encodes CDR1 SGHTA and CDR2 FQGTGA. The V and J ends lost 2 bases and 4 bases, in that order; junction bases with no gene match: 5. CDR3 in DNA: TGTGCCAGCAGCTTATCGGGGGGAGGTTACAATGAGCAGTTCTTC. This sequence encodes CASSLSGGGYNEQFF.

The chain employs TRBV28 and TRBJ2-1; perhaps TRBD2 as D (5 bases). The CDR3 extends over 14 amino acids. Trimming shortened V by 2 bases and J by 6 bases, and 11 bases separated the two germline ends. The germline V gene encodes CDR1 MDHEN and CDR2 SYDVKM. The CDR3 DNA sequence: TGTGCCAGCAGTTTACTAGCCAGCGGCAATGAGCAGTTCTTC. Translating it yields CASSLLASGNEQFF.

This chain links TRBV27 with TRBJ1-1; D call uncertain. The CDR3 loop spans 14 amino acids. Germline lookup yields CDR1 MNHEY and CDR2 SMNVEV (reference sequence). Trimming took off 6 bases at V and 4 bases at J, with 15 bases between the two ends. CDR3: CASSLTWRFTEAFF. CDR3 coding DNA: TGTGCCAGCAGCCTTACTTGGCGGTTCACTGAAGCTTTCTTT.

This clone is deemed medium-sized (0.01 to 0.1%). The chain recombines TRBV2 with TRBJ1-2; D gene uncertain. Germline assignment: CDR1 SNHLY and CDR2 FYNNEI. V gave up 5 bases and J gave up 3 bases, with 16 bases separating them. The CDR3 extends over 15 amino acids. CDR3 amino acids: CASSPLRAGDYGYTF. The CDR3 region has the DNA TGTGCCAGCAGTCCCTTAAGGGCCGGCGACTATGGCTACACCTTC.

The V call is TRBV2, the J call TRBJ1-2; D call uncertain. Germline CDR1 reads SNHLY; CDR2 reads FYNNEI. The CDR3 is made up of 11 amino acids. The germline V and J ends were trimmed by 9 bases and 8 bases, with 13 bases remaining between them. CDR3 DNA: TGTGCCAGGGATCCCGGGGTCGGCTACACCTTC. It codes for CARDPGVGYTF.

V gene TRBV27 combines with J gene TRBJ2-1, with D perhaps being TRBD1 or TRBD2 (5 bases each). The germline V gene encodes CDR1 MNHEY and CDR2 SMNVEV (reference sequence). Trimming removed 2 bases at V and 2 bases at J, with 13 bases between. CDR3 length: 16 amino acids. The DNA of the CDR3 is TGTGCCAGCAGTTTAGAGGGGATAGGGGCCTACAATGAGCAGTTCTTC. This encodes CASSLEGIGAYNEQFF.

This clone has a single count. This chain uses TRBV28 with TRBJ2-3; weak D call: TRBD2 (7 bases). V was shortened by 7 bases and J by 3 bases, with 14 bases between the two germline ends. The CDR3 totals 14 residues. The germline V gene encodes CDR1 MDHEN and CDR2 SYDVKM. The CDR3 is CASISGGRTDTQYF. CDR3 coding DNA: TGTGCCAGCATTTCCGGGGGGCGGACAGATACGCAGTATTTT. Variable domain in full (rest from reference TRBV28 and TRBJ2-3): DVKVTQSSRYLVKRTGEKVFLECVQDMDHENMFWYRQDPGLGLRLIYFSYDVKMKEKGDIPEGYSVSREKKERFSLILESASTNQTSMYLCASISGGRTDTQYFGPGTRLTVL.

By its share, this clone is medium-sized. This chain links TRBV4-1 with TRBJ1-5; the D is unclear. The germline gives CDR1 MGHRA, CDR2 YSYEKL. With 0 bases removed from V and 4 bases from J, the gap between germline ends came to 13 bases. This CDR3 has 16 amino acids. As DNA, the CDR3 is TGCGCCAGCAGCCAAGAGGCGGGGTCGGCTAATCAGCCCCAGCATTTT. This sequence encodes CASSQEAGSANQPQHF.

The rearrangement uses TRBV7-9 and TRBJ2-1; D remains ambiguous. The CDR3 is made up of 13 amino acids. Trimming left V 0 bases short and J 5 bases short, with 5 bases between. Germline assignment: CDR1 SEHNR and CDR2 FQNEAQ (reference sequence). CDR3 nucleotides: TGTGCCAGCAGCTTAGCGCCAGACAATGAGCAGTTCTTC. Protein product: CASSLAPDNEQFF.

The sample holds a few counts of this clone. CDR3 sequence: CASSLRIGGHQPQHF. CDR3 in DNA: TGTGCCAGCAGTCTACGGATTGGCGGGCATCAGCCCCAGCATTTT. J is TRBJ1-5 and V is TRBV27; D gene unclear. Germline assignment: CDR1 MNHEY and CDR2 SMNVEV (reference sequence). This CDR3 is built from 15 residues. V was shortened by 5 bases and J by 5 bases, with 16 bases between the two germline ends.

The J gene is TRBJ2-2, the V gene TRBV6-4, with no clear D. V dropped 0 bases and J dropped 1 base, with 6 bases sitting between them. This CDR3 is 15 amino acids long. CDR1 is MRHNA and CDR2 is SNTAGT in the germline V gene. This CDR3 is CASSDSTENTGELFF. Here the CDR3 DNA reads TGTGCCAGCAGTGACTCAACAGAGAACACCGGGGAGCTGTTTTTT.

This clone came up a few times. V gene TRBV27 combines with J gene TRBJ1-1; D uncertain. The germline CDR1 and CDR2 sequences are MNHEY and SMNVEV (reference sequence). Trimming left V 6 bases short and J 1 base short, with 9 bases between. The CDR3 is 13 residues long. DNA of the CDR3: TGTGCCAGCAGCCCTCTGGGGAACACTGAAGCTTTCTTT. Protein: CASSPLGNTEAFF.

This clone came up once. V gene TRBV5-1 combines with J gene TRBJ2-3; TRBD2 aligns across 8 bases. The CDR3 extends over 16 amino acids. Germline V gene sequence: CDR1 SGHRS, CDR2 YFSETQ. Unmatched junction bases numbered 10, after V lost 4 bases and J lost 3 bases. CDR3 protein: CASSATGTRMTDTQYF. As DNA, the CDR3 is TGCGCCAGCAGCGCGACCGGGACTAGGATGACAGATACGCAGTATTTT.

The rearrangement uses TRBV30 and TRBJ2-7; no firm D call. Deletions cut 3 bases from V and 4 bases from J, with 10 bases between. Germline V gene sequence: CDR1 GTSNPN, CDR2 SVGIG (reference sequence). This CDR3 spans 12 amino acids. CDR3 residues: CAWSGRGYEQYF. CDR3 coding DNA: TGTGCCTGGAGCGGACGTGGGTACGAGCAGTACTTC.

CDR3 loop: CASSEAVDQRGTDTQYF. DNA for the CDR3: TGTGCCAGCAGTGAAGCGGTCGACCAGAGAGGGACAGATACGCAGTATTTT. The chain joins TRBV6-1 to TRBJ2-3; a weak D match, TRBD2 (5 bases). V gave up 0 bases and J gave up 3 bases, with 16 bases separating them. From germline, CDR1 is MNHNS and CDR2 SASEGT. This CDR3 contains 17 residues.

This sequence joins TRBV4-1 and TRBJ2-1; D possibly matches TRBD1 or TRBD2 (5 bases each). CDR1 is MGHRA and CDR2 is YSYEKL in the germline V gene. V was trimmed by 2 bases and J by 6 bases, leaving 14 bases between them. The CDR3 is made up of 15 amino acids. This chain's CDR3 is CASSQPDFGGNEQFF. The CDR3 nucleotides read TGCGCCAGCAGCCAACCCGACTTTGGGGGCAATGAGCAGTTCTTC.